This T cell receptor (beta chain) was captured in a study of vaccination and CD4 T cells after COVID-19 (dated by TCRdb to between 2021 and 2022). Turning to the overall study: Convalescent patients had a positive SARS-CoV-2 result on nasal swab PCR, and of these patients, nine had mild disease and one had severe disease. The convalescent cohort comprised six males and four females, including two Hispanic individuals, seven Caucasians, two Asians and one multiracial person. Two doses of either the Pfizer-BioNTech BNT162b2 vaccine (n=8) or the Moderna mRNA-1273 vaccine (n=2) were administered to participants. Post-COVID blood samples were collected from convalescent patients a median of approximately 100 days after diagnosis, with a range of about 30 to 161 days. Post-vaccine blood samples were obtained a median of approximately 70 days after the second vaccine dose, with a range of roughly 14 to 241 days. Overlapping spike peptide pools from SARS-CoV-2 and from the common cold coronaviruses HCoV-NL63, HCoV-OC43 and HCoV-229E were used as culture stimuli. Control cultures used a CEFX viral epitope pool as positive control, an HIV-1 Nef peptide pool as negative control, or no peptide. The spike-specific CD4+ TCR repertoire was compared before and after mRNA vaccination in about nine COVID-19 convalescent patients and a handful of infection-naive healthy vaccine recipients.

From the germline V gene (reference sequence), CDR1 is SEHNR and CDR2 is FQNEAQ. Counted from cysteine to phenylalanine, this CDR3 has 14 amino acids. Left in the record is the CDR3 DNA by itself, 42 bases read in frame from the first base. Unmatched junction bases come to 10, with V trimmed by 5 bases and J by 8 bases. Sample treatment or condition, as interpreted from the label and publication: approximately nine-day PBMC culture with coronavirus spike peptide pools or control peptides (ViraFEST assay). To expand antigen-specific T cells with peptide pools and then pick out the expanded clonotypes through TCR sequencing, the study relied on the ViraFEST assay. Positive SARS-CoV-2 PCR tests in the convalescent patients dated from March to December 2020, before Alpha, Beta and Delta variants emerged in the United States. Each well held two million PBMCs cultured with around 10 ug/ml peptide pools in IMDM containing approximately 4.8% human AB serum and roughly 9.3 IU/ml IL-2. On days 3 and 7, half of the culture medium was replaced with fresh IL-2-containing medium. After 10 to 11 days of culture, CD4+ T cells were isolated by negative selection using the EasySep CD4+ T cell isolation kit. Ficoll-Paque Plus gradient centrifugation was used to isolate PBMCs from whole blood, and the isolated PBMCs were then either used fresh or cryopreserved at -140C. Each culture condition was generally run in triplicate wells.

A remark on this clonotype: The target of this receptor is not known. The record has no base qualities; no much larger clone is one base away.

What the study reported, not specific to this receptor: Nearly all vaccine-specific clones in convalescent patients (304 of 307) were mono-reactive for SARS-CoV-2 spike rather than cross-reactive with common cold coronaviruses. In convalescent patients, a median approximately 90% of post-vaccine SARS-CoV-2-reactive clones were detected only after vaccination, suggesting vaccine-specific priming. Only a relatively small number of convalescent patients were included in the study, and early timepoints following natural infection were not analyzed. The median number of SARS-CoV-2-reactive clonotypes rose from 20 to 25 after infection to 35 to 45 after vaccination, but the change was not significant.

Receptors were amplified or captured by PCR. DNA from cultured CD4+ T cells was subjected to TCR sequencing with the Oncomine TCR Beta short-read assay at the Johns Hopkins FTIC core. The QIAamp micro DNA kit was used to extract genomic DNA from the cultured CD4+ T cells. The Oncomine TCR Beta libraries from cultured CD4+ T cells were pooled using unique dual indexes and then sequenced on an Illumina iSeq 100. Turning to the authors' computational methods: Non-productive sequences were removed, and CDR3s not starting with C, not ending with F or W, or shorter than 7 amino acids were discarded. The MANAFEST web application identified antigen-specific clonotypes by comparing peptide-stimulated wells against reference wells and other culture wells. Positive clones required FDR below 0.05, an odds ratio above 5, and productive frequency above 0.1% in at least two of three replicate wells. A clonotype counted as cross-reactive if it showed significant expansion both in the SARS-CoV-2 spike wells and in at least one common cold coronavirus spike condition. Using R version 3.6.1, CDR3 homology was evaluated through Levenshtein distances (stringdist) along with unrooted phylogenetic trees (ape). TCRdb applied fastp at Q25 and MiXCR to the public reads, then kept only in-frame beta chains. Every CDR3 protein is listed once, alongside the most common genes and DNA of its rows. For this entry, the V and J calls and clone size follow TCRdb and not the study's own pipeline. The sample data list nearly 15,000 distinct CDR3 sequences, and approximately 55% of these were observed just once. The ten biggest clones cover 4% to 5% of the sample.

The source is a human donor who had recovered from COVID-19. This specimen consisted of CD4+ T cells from blood, cultured in vitro, obtained before SARS-CoV-2 vaccination. The chain was built from TRBV7-9 and TRBJ1-2; the junction holds 8 bases that match TRBD1. The CDR3 reads CASSPDRDHWGYTF. The nucleotides are TGTGCCAGCAGCCCGGACAGGGATCATTGGGGCTACACCTTC.